The 6 T cell receptor beta chains given below trace back to one sample, sequenced in a study of blood T cell repertoires in COVID-19. Libraries were prepared by immunoSEQ multiplex PCR; TCRdb keeps only in-frame clonotypes and omits some of them. The table shows tens of thousands of clones, with around 80% occurring only once. The specimen was peripheral blood. The receptors shown here come from a woman older than 75 with acute or convalescent COVID-19.

The sample holds a few counts of this clone. V usage is TRBV10-3 and J usage is TRBJ1-5, with TRBD1 identical over 9 bases. CDR1 and CDR2 (germline): ENHRY, SYGVKD. With 5 bases clipped from V and 4 bases from J, the junction kept 6 bases outside the gene matches. This CDR3 spans 15 amino acids. The CDR3 protein is CAISPGQGWNQPQHF. The CDR3 DNA is TGTGCCATCAGTCCTGGACAGGGGTGGAATCAGCCCCAGCATTTT.

The chain links TRBV7-9 to TRBJ1-1; 7 nucleotides align to TRBD1. CDR3 length: 15 amino acids. Germline V gene data show CDR1 as SEHNR and CDR2 as FQNEAQ (reference sequence). J lost 0 bases, V lost 5 bases, and 6 bases had no gene match. The CDR3 sequence: CASSTGTALNTEAFF. CDR3 DNA sequence: TGTGCCAGCAGCACCGGGACAGCTTTGAACACTGAAGCTTTCTTT.

The chain recombines TRBV19 with TRBJ1-5; 7 bases fit TRBD1. The germline gives CDR1 LNHDA, CDR2 SQIVND (reference sequence). This CDR3 comprises 15 residues. Unmatched junction bases numbered 11, after V lost 7 bases and J lost 5 bases. The CDR3 nucleotides read TGTGCCAGTAAATCTGTGACAGGGTCTCATCAGCCCCAGCATTTT. Protein product: CASKSVTGSHQPQHF.

This chain links TRBV25-1 with TRBJ1-5, with 11 positions matching TRBD1. The CDR3 contains 18 residues. Trimming removed 1 base from V and 2 bases from J; junction bases left unmatched: 7. Germline values: CDR1 MGHDK, CDR2 SYGVNS. This CDR3 is CASSEWGTGGRGNQPQHF. The CDR3 bases are TGTGCCAGCAGTGAATGGGGGACAGGGGGTAGAGGCAATCAGCCCCAGCATTTT.

V usage is TRBV18 and J usage is TRBJ1-2; a weak D match, TRBD1 (5 bases). From germline, CDR1 is KGHSH and CDR2 LQKENI. The ends were cut back, 2 bases at V and 4 bases at J, with 11 bases in the middle. CDR3 length equals 14 residues. This CDR3 reads CASSPSGTIYGYTF. As DNA, the CDR3 is TGTGCCAGCTCACCATCAGGGACTATCTATGGCTACACCTTC.

This clone was found once. The chain has TRBV5-4 and TRBJ2-5; no definite D call. V was trimmed by 4 bases and J by 2 bases, leaving 9 bases between them. This CDR3 spans 13 amino acids. Germline-derived CDR1 and CDR2 are SGHNT and YYREEE (reference sequence). The CDR3 reads CASSQTSQETQYF. The CDR3 coding sequence is TGTGCCAGCAGCCAGACATCTCAAGAGACCCAGTACTTC.